The clone carrying this T cell receptor beta chain has just a few counts. The same CDR3 is also encoded by other DNA sequences in this sample. The data derive from a study of shared clonotypes between healthy human individuals. Measured with immunoSEQ multiplex PCR; TCRdb has only the in-frame clones, and not every one. The table lists more than 1 million clones, approximately 78% of them singletons, with 0.52% in the top ten. Nashville, Tennessee was home to all donors, who were Caucasian adults. With 4 bases removed from V and 4 bases from J, the gap between germline ends came to 9 bases. This CDR3 is built from 12 residues. The germline V gene has CDR1 SGHRS and CDR2 YFSETQ.

The V gene is TRBV5-1, the J gene TRBJ2-7; D is ambiguous. Sequences were obtained from memory CD4+ T cells from PBMCs. This sample's subset: CD45RA-negative fraction. The clonotype comes from a young man in good health. Some clones in this sample may be carry-over from other donors' samples. DNA for the CDR3: TGCGCCAGCAGCCTGGACCTTTACGAGCAGTACTTC. As protein: CASSLDLYEQYF.